This section outlines one T cell receptor (beta chain) sequence together with its context. The source of the sample is a study of blood T cell repertoires in COVID-19. Study background: Researchers got acute and convalescent COVID-19 samples from the United States, Italy and Spain.

TCRdb's table, derived via immunoSEQ multiplex PCR, lists solely in-frame clones and lacks some. The data show more than 200,000 clones, with approximately 90% seen just once and about 6.9% held by the top ten. Deletions cut 5 bases from V and 8 bases from J, with 15 bases between. CDR1 KGHSH and CDR2 LQKENI come from the germline V gene. The CDR3 extends over 13 amino acids. Participant-given clinical history determined each cohort assignment. The rearrangement links TRBV18 to TRBJ1-2; D is perhaps TRBD1 (5 bases). The TCR comes from a woman between 25 and 40 years old with acute COVID-19. The sample comprised PBMCs or T cells enriched from blood (not recorded which). The CDR3 nucleotides read TGTGCCAGCTCAAGAAGGGACTACCGCGGCTACACCTTC. This encodes CASSRRDYRGYTF.